These T cell receptor beta chains were read from a single sample in a study of CD8 T cells in Susac syndrome. TCRdb re-analysed the immunoSEQ multiplex PCR reads in MiXCR, keeping a single row per CDR3 protein. The sample yields about 210,000 distinct CDR3 sequences, over 85% seen once. The sequenced sample consisted of CD4+ T cells from PBMCs. These receptors were collected from a human donor in good health. CDR3s include the opening cysteine and the closing phenylalanine or tryptophan. D genes are given only for firm matches. Some rows mark clone size as missing; the rest say once, few, many or name a class of expanded clone.

v_call,j_call,d_call,clone_size,cdr3_nt,cdr3_aa
TRBV20-1,TRBJ2-5,TRBD1,.,TGCAGTGCCAGGCGGGCAGGGGGTGGTGAGACCCAGTACTTC,CSARRAGGGETQYF
TRBV20-1,TRBJ2-1,TRBD2,.,TGCAGTGCTAGCGCGACTAGCGGACAGATCCACAATGAGCAGTTCTTC,CSASATSGQIHNEQFF
TRBV3-1,TRBJ2-1,TRBD2,.,TGTGCCAGCAGCCTCACTAGCGGGGGTAACAATGAGCAGTTCTTC,CASSLTSGGNNEQFF
TRBV3-1,TRBJ2-1,.,.,TGTGCCAGCAGCCAAGAAGCGGCATTATACAATGAGCAGTTCTTC,CASSQEAALYNEQFF
TRBV20-1,TRBJ2-3,TRBD2,.,TGCAGTGCTATTTGGGGGGGGAACACAGATACGCAGTATTTT,CSAIWGGNTDTQYF
TRBV4-1,TRBJ2-2,.,.,TGCGCCAGCAGCCAACTGGGTTTAGACACCGGGGAGCTGTTTTTT,CASSQLGLDTGELFF
TRBV21-1,TRBJ1-1,.,.,TGTGCCAGCAGCAAAGTGGACGGCGAGAGCCAAGCTTTCTTT,CASSKVDGESQAFF
TRBV9,TRBJ1-1,.,.,TGTGCCAGCAGTGCCTTGACAGAGATGAACACTGAAGCTTTCTTT,CASSALTEMNTEAFF
TRBV3-1,TRBJ1-2,.,.,TGTGCCAGCAGGCAGACAGGCGGCGCTGGCTACACCTTC,CASRQTGGAGYTF
TRBV7-9,TRBJ1-4,TRBD1,.,TGTGCCAGCAGCCTAGGGACAGGCGAAAAACTGTTTTTT,CASSLGTGEKLFF
TRBV28,TRBJ2-3,.,.,TGTGCCAGCAGTTACTTGCGCCGGGGGTACCATTTT,CASSYLRRGYHF
TRBV29-1,TRBJ1-1,TRBD1,.,TGCAGCGTTCGGACAGGGAGCACTGAAGCTTTCTTT,CSVRTGSTEAFF
TRBV5-1,TRBJ2-1,.,.,TGCGCCAGCAGCTTGGAACGGCTTCCACACAATGAGCAGTTCTTC,CASSLERLPHNEQFF
TRBV15,TRBJ2-3,.,.,TGTGCCACATCCCTCACGGGGGGCACAGATACGCAGTATTTT,CATSLTGGTDTQYF
TRBV20-1,TRBJ1-1,.,.,TGCAGTGCTAGAACCATGACAGTAGACACTGAAGCTTTCTTT,CSARTMTVDTEAFF
TRBV27,TRBJ2-7,TRBD1,.,TGTGCCAGCAGTTTCCGCCGGGACAGGCCCTACGAGCAGTACTTC,CASSFRRDRPYEQYF
TRBV5-1,TRBJ2-1,.,.,TGCGCCAGCAGCTTGGCCGCGGCGAATGAGCAGTTCTTC,CASSLAAANEQFF
TRBV11-2,TRBJ2-1,TRBD2,few,TGTGCCAGCAGCTTAGCATCTAGCGGTCACAATGAGCAGTTCTTC,CASSLASSGHNEQFF
TRBV29-1,TRBJ2-3,.,.,TGCAGCGTTGTATTTGACATAGAACATTTT,CSVVFDIEHF
TRBV20-1,TRBJ2-3,TRBD2,.,TGCAGTGCTACCGACCTAGCGGGAGGCGACACAGATACGCAGTATTTT,CSATDLAGGDTDTQYF
TRBV20-1,TRBJ2-1,.,.,TGCAGTGCTAGCATGAGTCCGGTGAATGAGCAGTTCTTC,CSASMSPVNEQFF
TRBV5-1,TRBJ2-7,.,.,TGCGCCAGCAGCTTCCCTTCGGACGAGCAGTACTTC,CASSFPSDEQYF